Listed below are T cell receptor beta chains from one sample, sequenced in a study of human T cells and chemical hapten exposure. One entry per CDR3 protein, called by TCRdb with MiXCR from the RACE reads. The profile shows fewer than 50,000 distinct CDR3 sequences, about 4% of them singletons. Sequenced material: whole blood. These receptor sequences come from a human donor in good health. Some clones in this sample may be carry-over from other donors' samples. Both conserved end residues are part of each CDR3. A D gene is named only where the DNA matches it firmly. Only part of the rows carry a size: once, few, many, or a class if the clone is expanded.

j_gene,d_gene,abundance,v_gene,CDR3nt,CDR3aa
TRBJ1-5,NA,many,TRBV10-3,TGTGCCATCAGTGAGTCGGGCAATCAGCCCCAGCATTTT,CAISESGNQPQHF
TRBJ2-7,NA,many,TRBV4-1,TGCGCCAGCAGCCAAGTCATGCAGGCCTCCGGAGCCTACGAGCAGTACTTC,CASSQVMQASGAYEQYF
TRBJ1-2,TRBD1,few,TRBV4-1,TGCGCCAGCAGCCAATTAATCCTGACAGGGGGCTATGGCTACACCTTC,CASSQLILTGGYGYTF
TRBJ2-5,TRBD2,many,TRBV12-3/TRBV12-4,TGTGCCAGCAGTTTAATGGTCAGCGGGAGCAAAGAGACCCAGTACTTC,CASSLMVSGSKETQYF
TRBJ2-1,NA,many,TRBV29-1,TGCAGCGTTGAAGAGGTGCGTCGGACCCAGGGTGAGCAGTTCTTC,CSVEEVRRTQGEQFF
TRBJ1-4,NA,many,TRBV2,TGTGCCAGCAGTGCCCTGTCCATACGCGGGAATGAAAAACTGTTTTTT,CASSALSIRGNEKLFF
TRBJ2-5,NA,many,TRBV12-3/TRBV12-4,TGTGCCAGCAGACGGGCCATCCAAGAGACCCAGTACTTC,CASRRAIQETQYF
TRBJ2-1,TRBD2,many,TRBV28,TGTGCCACCTCTAGATCGTGGGAGGGCCGGAACAATGAGCAGTTCTTC,CATSRSWEGRNNEQFF
TRBJ2-5,TRBD2,NA,TRBV9,TGTGCCAGCAGCGCACCCCCTTTGAGCGGGAGGATTGAAGAGACCCAGTACTTC,CASSAPPLSGRIEETQYF
TRBJ2-1,NA,many,TRBV7-7,TGTGCCAGCAGCTTAACACAGGCCCGCTCCTACAATGAGCAGTTCTTC,CASSLTQARSYNEQFF
TRBJ2-5,TRBD2,many,TRBV6-6,TGTGCCAGCAGTTACTCGAGTAGCGGGATGGAGACCCAGTACTTC,CASSYSSSGMETQYF
TRBJ2-1,NA,many,TRBV14,TGTGCCAGCAGCCAAGACCCACCTTGGGGGAATGAGCAGTTCTTC,CASSQDPPWGNEQFF
TRBJ2-3,NA,many,TRBV19,TGTGCCAGTAGTATAGGCCGACTTCGGACGACAGATACGCAGTATTTT,CASSIGRLRTTDTQYF
TRBJ2-1,TRBD1,many,TRBV24-1,TGTGCCACCAGACCAAACAGGGGGCAGGAGGATGAGCAGTTCTTC,CATRPNRGQEDEQFF
TRBJ2-7,TRBD1,few,TRBV6-5,TGTGCCAGCAGTTACCTTCCAGGGGGCGAGCAGTACTTC,CASSYLPGGEQYF
TRBJ2-7,NA,many,TRBV27,TGTGCCAGCAGTTTAGCCCTAGGGTGGCGGTACGAGCAGTACTTC,CASSLALGWRYEQYF
TRBJ2-7,NA,few,TRBV28,TGTGCCAGCACCTCGAGGAGCTCCTACGAGCAGTACTTC,CASTSRSSYEQYF
TRBJ2-1,NA,many,TRBV19,TGTGCCAGTAGTATAGTCCCAGGAAGCTCCTACAATGAGCAGTTCTTC,CASSIVPGSSYNEQFF
TRBJ1-5,NA,many,TRBV6-5,TGTGCCAGCAGTTACTCGAACGGGGGCAATCAGCCCCAGCATTTT,CASSYSNGGNQPQHF
TRBJ1-2,NA,many,TRBV4-2,TGTGCCAGCAGCCAAGATCTCCTGGGCGGCGGCTACACCTTC,CASSQDLLGGGYTF
TRBJ2-3,TRBD2,few,TRBV5-1,TGCGCCAGCAGACGGGAGGGCAGGACAGATACGCAGTATTTT,CASRREGRTDTQYF
TRBJ1-3,NA,NA,TRBV13,TGTGCCAGCAGCCAGACATACTCTGGAAACACCATATATTTT,CASSQTYSGNTIYF
TRBJ1-2,NA,NA,TRBV28,TGTGCCAGCACCTTGAGGGGAGGCTATGGCTACACCTTC,CASTLRGGYGYTF
TRBJ2-3,TRBD2,many,TRBV4-2,TGTGCCAGCAGCCCCTCTCCGACTAGCGGGGGGGATACGCAGTATTTT,CASSPSPTSGGDTQYF
TRBJ1-6,TRBD1,NA,TRBV6-1,TGTGCCAGCAGCGCCAGGGGGGACTATAATTCACCCCTCCACTTT,CASSARGDYNSPLHF
TRBJ1-4,TRBD1,NA,TRBV6-5,TGTGCCAGCACTCCCCGGGGACAGGCATCCGGTGGTGAAAAACTGTTTTTT,CASTPRGQASGGEKLFF
TRBJ1-5,TRBD1,NA,TRBV30,TGTGCCTGGGGCACAGGGGCGGGTCAGCCCCAGCATTTT,CAWGTGAGQPQHF
TRBJ2-7,NA,many,TRBV14,TGTGCCAGCAGCCCCGGGCTCGGCCGCGAGCAGTACTTC,CASSPGLGREQYF
TRBJ2-1,NA,many,TRBV11-3,TGTGCCAGCAGCTTAAGGACGGCAAATGAGCAGTTCTTC,CASSLRTANEQFF
TRBJ1-5,NA,many,TRBV5-1,TGCGCCAGCAGCTTGGATAACAGGAGATATCAGCCCCAGCATTTT,CASSLDNRRYQPQHF
TRBJ2-7,TRBD2,many,TRBV28,TGTGCCAGCAGCCCGGGGACTAGCAAAGGGCAGTACTTC,CASSPGTSKGQYF